The subject of this entry is one TCR beta chain. The data derive from a study of a mutant IDH1 vaccine in newly diagnosed glioma. CDR1 and CDR2 from the germline V gene are SEHNR and FQNEAQ (reference sequence). The CDR3 spans 15 residues. Trimming removed 4 bases from V and 2 bases from J, with 12 bases in between. The table came from immunoSEQ multiplex PCR; TCRdb's copy has only in-frame clones and leaves some out. The data show about 54,000 clones, 70% to 90% seen once. The sample's time point: baseline, week 1 (first vaccination visit). Treatment described: pre-vaccination baseline after standard-of-care therapy.

The receptor was isolated from a man aged 18 to 30 with glioma. J is TRBJ1-5 and V is TRBV7-9; maybe TRBD1 (5 bases). Sample: PBMCs, taken from a glioma patient treated with radiotherapy, temozolomide or both. CDR3 nucleotide sequence: TGTGCCAGCAGCTCAGGGTATTCGGGCAATCAGCCCCAGCATTTT. It specifies CASSSGYSGNQPQHF.